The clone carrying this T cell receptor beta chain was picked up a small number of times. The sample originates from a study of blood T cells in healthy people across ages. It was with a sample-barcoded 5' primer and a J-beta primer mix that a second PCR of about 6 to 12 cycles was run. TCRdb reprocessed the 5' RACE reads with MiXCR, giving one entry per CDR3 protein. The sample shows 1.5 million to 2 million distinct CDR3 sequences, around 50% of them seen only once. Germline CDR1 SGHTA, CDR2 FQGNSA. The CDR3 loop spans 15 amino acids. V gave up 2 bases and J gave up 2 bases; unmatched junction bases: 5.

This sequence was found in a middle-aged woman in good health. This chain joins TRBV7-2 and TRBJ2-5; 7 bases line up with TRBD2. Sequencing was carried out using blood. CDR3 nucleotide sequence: TGTGCCAGCAGCTTATGGGGGGGGTCACAAGAGACCCAGTACTTC. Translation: CASSLWGGSQETQYF.